This T cell receptor beta chain was found in a study of radiotherapy plus CTLA-4 blockade in lung cancer. The wider study: In roughly 17% of patients, objective responses were seen; about 30% had disease control. Study conclusions and caveats: Reports identified early blood T cell clone dynamics, with interferon-beta, as the best response predictor. Clones of tumor-derived TCRs expanded in blood after radiotherapy plus ipilimumab.

Patients with chemo-refractory metastatic non-small-cell lung cancer received focal radiation plus CTLA-4 blockade with ipilimumab. V lost 4 bases, J lost 0 bases, and 9 bases lay in between. This CDR3 is built from 14 residues. The germline CDR1 and CDR2 sequences are MDHEN and SYDVKM. With respect to this clone: As yet, its antigen is unknown.

TCRdb keeps only in-frame clones here, not all; method: immunoSEQ multiplex PCR. The repertoire includes about 50,000 clones, approximately 84% of them detected once, and about a quarter sits in the top ten. The rearrangement joins TRBV28 to TRBJ1-1; TRBD1 might be the D (5 bases). The sequence was obtained from a human donor with non-small cell lung cancer whose response to radiotherapy plus ipilimumab could not be evaluated. The sample consisted of peripheral blood, taken from a patient treated with radiotherapy plus ipilimumab. The CDR3 DNA sequence: TGTGCCAGCAGTTACCGGGGGGTGAACACTGAAGCTTTCTTT. It yields the protein CASSYRGVNTEAFF.